The 21 T cell receptor beta chains below were found in one sample sequenced in a study of regulatory T cells in long-lasting Graves disease. Time point meaning: persistent/refractory GD, antithyroid drugs over 5 years with positive TRAb. There was RNA extracted from PBMCs, and the TCR library was made from it. With iRepertoire HTBI primers and Arm-PCR of CDR3 regions, TCR beta libraries were built. A single record per CDR3 protein comes from TCRdb applying MiXCR to the multiplex PCR reads. The sample lists roughly 400,000 distinct CDR3 sequences; roughly 21% were seen once. The specimen comprised peripheral blood mononuclear cells (PBMCs), sampled when the disease was refractory, from a patient treated with antithyroid drugs. These receptors all come from a female donor with Graves disease.

This clonotype was seen a few times. The rearrangement uses TRBV5-6 and TRBJ1-4; 7 nucleotides align to TRBD1. Germline V gene data show CDR1 as SGHDT and CDR2 as YYEEEE. This CDR3 comprises 13 residues. V lost 4 bases to trimming and J lost 5 bases; unmatched junction nucleotides: 2. Written as DNA, the CDR3 is TGTGCCAGCAGCCAAGGGGGCAATGAAAAACTGTTTTTT. It specifies CASSQGGNEKLFF.

This clonotype was observed many times. This chain uses TRBV12-3 or TRBV12-4 with TRBJ2-7; D is unresolved. This CDR3 is 14 amino acids long. Deletions cut 6 bases from V and 4 bases from J, with 16 bases between. The CDR3 nucleotides read TGTGCCAGCAGCCCCGGGCTCAATGTTTACGAGCAGTACTTC. It encodes CASSPGLNVYEQYF.

This clonotype was found many times. In DNA, the CDR3 is TGTGCCAGCGGCGGGACAGCGAACTACAATGAGCAGTTCTTC. Translation gives CASGGTANYNEQFF. The rearrangement joins TRBV12-3 or TRBV12-4 to TRBJ2-1; D possibly corresponds to TRBD1 (7 bases). Deletions cut 8 bases from V and 3 bases from J, with 14 bases between. CDR3 length equals 14 residues.

The table lists this clonotype with many counts. The J gene is TRBJ2-7, the V gene TRBV13; 7 bases agree with TRBD1. The CDR3 contains 14 residues. V shed 3 bases and J 4 bases; nucleotides not matched to a gene: 6. CDR1 and CDR2 from the germline V gene are PRHDT and FYEKMQ (reference sequence). CDR3 sequence reads: CASSFRGRVYEQYF. CDR3 sequence (DNA): TGTGCCAGCAGCTTCAGGGGGAGAGTATACGAGCAGTACTTC.

This clonotype was detected many times. This chain uses TRBV7-9 with TRBJ1-2; no definite D call. Trimming stripped 1 base from V and 7 bases from J, with 10 bases between. Germline CDR1 and CDR2: SEHNR and FQNEAQ (reference sequence). The CDR3 extends over 13 amino acids. CDR3 residues: CASSLVTGSGYTF. CDR3 nucleotide sequence: TGTGCCAGCAGCTTAGTTACGGGGAGTGGCTACACCTTC.

This chain connects TRBV11-2 to TRBJ2-1; D tentatively reads TRBD1 or TRBD2 (5 bases each). This CDR3 spans 15 amino acids. Trimming stripped 5 bases from V and 0 bases from J, with 11 bases between. Germline CDR1 SGHAT, CDR2 FQNNGV. The CDR3 protein is CASSPGDGSYNEQFF. CDR3 sequence (DNA): TGTGCCAGCAGCCCCGGGGACGGCTCCTACAATGAGCAGTTCTTC.

This clonotype turned up a few times. The chain employs TRBV7-3 and TRBJ1-3; a possible D gene is TRBD1 (6 bases). Trimming stripped 5 bases from V and 4 bases from J, with 15 bases between. The CDR3 consists of 15 residues. Germline V gene data show CDR1 as SGHTA and CDR2 as FQGTGA. The CDR3 loop is CASSTSAGAGNTIYF. The CDR3 nucleotides are TGTGCCAGCAGCACCTCGGCAGGGGCCGGAAACACCATATATTTT.

The chain links TRBV19 to TRBJ1-1; a weak D match, TRBD1 (5 bases). V lost 8 bases, J lost 0 bases, and 16 bases lay in between. CDR1 is LNHDA, CDR2 SQIVND, per germline (reference sequence). The length of the CDR3 is 15 residues. The CDR3 DNA is TGTGCCAGTGGTGAACTGGGACGGATGAACACTGAAGCTTTCTTT. It encodes CASGELGRMNTEAFF.

This clonotype was counted only a few times. The genes are TRBV13 and TRBJ2-7, with D perhaps assigned TRBD1 or TRBD2 (6 bases each). The V gene's germline CDR1 is PRHDT and CDR2 FYEKMQ (reference sequence). Trimming took 3 bases from V and 3 from J, leaving 12 bases between them. CDR3 length: 14 residues. DNA of the CDR3: TGTGCCAGCAGCTTGGGGGGCCTGTTCTACGAGCAGTACTTC. Residues: CASSLGGLFYEQYF.

This clonotype turned up a few times. J is TRBJ2-1 and V is TRBV28; 9 nucleotides match TRBD1. J lost 4 bases, V lost 0 bases, and 7 bases had no gene match. Germline V CDR1 and CDR2: MDHEN, SYDVKM. The CDR3 has 17 residues. In DNA form, the CDR3 reads TGTGCCAGCAGTTTATGGGGGGCGGGACAGGGATACAATGAGCAGTTCTTC. Translation: CASSLWGAGQGYNEQFF.

This clonotype appeared many times. This chain uses TRBV15 with TRBJ1-2, with no clear D. Per germline, CDR1 LNHNV and CDR2 YYDKDF (reference sequence). V lost 1 base to trimming and J lost 0 bases, with 12 bases between them. The CDR3 consists of 16 residues. This chain's CDR3 is CATSRVDGNPNYGYTF. The CDR3 bases are TGTGCCACCAGCAGAGTCGACGGGAATCCTAACTATGGCTACACCTTC.

This clonotype was picked up one time. The chain recombines TRBV6-2 or TRBV6-3 with TRBJ2-1; D is ambiguous. The germline CDR1 and CDR2 sequences are MNHEY and SVGEGT. This CDR3 has 13 amino acids. The V end was cut by 6 bases, the J end by 2 bases, with 8 bases between. CDR3 DNA: TGTGCCAGCAGAGAGGTTGCCTACAATGAGCAGTTCTTC. Its protein is CASREVAYNEQFF.

This chain links TRBV3-1 with TRBJ1-5; D gene uncertain. V was clipped by 3 bases and J by 6 bases, with 9 bases between them. The CDR3 is made up of 13 amino acids. Germline assignment: CDR1 LGHDT and CDR2 YNNKEL (reference sequence). CDR3 sequence reads: CASSQMPGQPQHF. CDR3 DNA: TGTGCCAGCAGCCAGATGCCGGGTCAGCCCCAGCATTTT.

This clonotype was detected a few times. The chain links TRBV5-1 to TRBJ2-1; 8 nucleotides agree with TRBD2. The CDR3 loop spans 16 amino acids. Losses at the gene ends were 3 bases for V and 6 bases for J; bases not matched to a gene: 11. The germline gives CDR1 SGHRS, CDR2 YFSETQ. The CDR3 sequence: CASSSTTGLVSNEQFF. The CDR3 DNA follows: TGCGCCAGCAGCTCAACTACGGGACTAGTATCCAATGAGCAGTTCTTC.

On this clonotype: A much larger clone is a single base away; this may be a read error. V gene TRBV6-2 or TRBV6-3 combines with J gene TRBJ1-1, with D unclear. Trimming removed 5 bases from V and 3 bases from J, with 7 bases in between. The CDR3 loop spans 12 amino acids. Germline values: CDR1 MNHEY, CDR2 SVGEGT. CDR3 bases: TGTGCCAGCAGTGAGTCGTACACTGAAGCTTTCTTT. As protein: CASSESYTEAFF.

At least ten counts were recorded for this clonotype. This chain joins TRBV6-2 or TRBV6-3 and TRBJ2-7; no reliable D call. Trimming shortened V by 0 bases and J by 5 bases, and 11 bases separated the two germline ends. Per germline, CDR1 MNHEY and CDR2 SVGEGT. There are 14 residues in the CDR3. CDR3 protein: CASSYSSHIHEQYF. The CDR3 DNA is TGTGCCAGCAGTTACTCGAGCCACATCCACGAGCAGTACTTC.

This clonotype has a handful of counts. The chain has TRBV30 and TRBJ1-4; the match to TRBD1 covers 11 bases. CDR1 and CDR2 (germline): GTSNPN, SVGIG (reference sequence). There are 14 residues in the CDR3. V shed 5 bases and J 8 bases; nucleotides not matched to a gene: 7. CDR3 in DNA: TGTGCCTGGTCTGGACAGGGGGCGGGGGAAAAACTGTTTTTT. Translation: CAWSGQGAGEKLFF. Full variable domain (outside the CDR3, taken from reference TRBV30 and TRBJ1-4): SQTIHQWPATLVQPVGSPLSLECTVEGTSNPNLYWYRQAAGRGLQLLFYSVGIGQISSEVPQNLSASRPQDRQFILSSKKLLLSDSGFYLCAWSGQGAGEKLFFGSGTQLSVL.

This clonotype was counted ten times or more. This chain links TRBV20-1 with TRBJ1-2, with D perhaps matching TRBD1 (6 bases). Trimming took 5 bases from V and 5 from J, leaving 15 bases between them. Per the germline V gene, CDR1 is DFQATT and CDR2 is SNEGSKA (reference sequence). This CDR3 spans 13 amino acids. The CDR3 spells CSAPTGALYGYTF. CDR3 bases: TGCAGTGCTCCGACGGGGGCGCTTTATGGCTACACCTTC.

The chain carries TRBV19 and TRBJ2-6; D is unclear. V shed 4 bases and J shed 3 bases, with 7 bases lying between them. Germline lookup yields CDR1 LNHDA and CDR2 SQIVND (reference sequence). This CDR3 has 14 residues. CDR3: CASSNLVGANVLTF. Here the CDR3 DNA reads TGTGCCAGTAGTAATTTAGTTGGGGCCAACGTCCTGACTTTC.

This clonotype showed up many times. The genes are TRBV7-9 and TRBJ2-7; D is perhaps TRBD2 (6 bases). The germline CDR1 and CDR2 sequences are SEHNR and FQNEAQ (reference sequence). The ends were cut back, 4 bases at V and 2 bases at J, with 12 bases in the middle. The CDR3 is 14 amino acids. The DNA for the CDR3 is TGTGCCAGCAGCTGGCCCGGGACTCCCTACGAGCAGTACTTC. Residues: CASSWPGTPYEQYF.

This clonotype was detected many times. V is TRBV3-1 and J is TRBJ2-1; D gene unclear. There are 11 residues in the CDR3. Trimming shortened V by 6 bases and J by 6 bases, and 6 bases separated the two germline ends. Germline CDR1 and CDR2: LGHDT and YNNKEL (reference sequence). The CDR3, as DNA: TGTGCCAGCAGTCGAGGCAATGAGCAGTTCTTC. Protein sequence: CASSRGNEQFF.